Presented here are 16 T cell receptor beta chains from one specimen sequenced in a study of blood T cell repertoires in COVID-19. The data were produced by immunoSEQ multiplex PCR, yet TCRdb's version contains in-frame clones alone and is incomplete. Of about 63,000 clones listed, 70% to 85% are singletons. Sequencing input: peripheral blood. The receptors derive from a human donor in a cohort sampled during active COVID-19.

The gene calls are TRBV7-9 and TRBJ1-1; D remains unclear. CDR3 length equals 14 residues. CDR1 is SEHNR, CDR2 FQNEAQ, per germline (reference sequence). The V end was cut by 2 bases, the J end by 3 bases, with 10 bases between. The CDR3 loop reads CASSLLQVHTEAFF. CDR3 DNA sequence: TGTGCCAGCAGCTTACTTCAGGTACACACTGAAGCTTTCTTT. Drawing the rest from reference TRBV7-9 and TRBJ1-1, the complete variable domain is DTGVSQNPRHKITKRGQNVTFRCDPISEHNRLYWYRQTLGQGPEFLTYFQNEAQLEKSRLLSDRFSAERPKGSFSTLEIQRTEQGDSAMYLCASSLLQVHTEAFFGQGTRLTVV.

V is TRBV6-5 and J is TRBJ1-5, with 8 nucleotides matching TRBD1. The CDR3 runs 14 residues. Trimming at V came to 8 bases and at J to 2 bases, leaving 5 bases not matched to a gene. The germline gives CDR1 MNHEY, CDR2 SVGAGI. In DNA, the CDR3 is TGTGCCAGCGGTACAGGGGGAGGCAATCAGCCCCAGCATTTT. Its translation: CASGTGGGNQPQHF.

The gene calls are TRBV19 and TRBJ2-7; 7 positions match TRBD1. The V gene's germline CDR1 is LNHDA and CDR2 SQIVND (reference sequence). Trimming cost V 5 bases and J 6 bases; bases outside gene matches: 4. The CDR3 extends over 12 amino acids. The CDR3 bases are TGTGCCAGTAGTGACCGACAGGGCGAGCAGTACTTC. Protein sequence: CASSDRQGEQYF.

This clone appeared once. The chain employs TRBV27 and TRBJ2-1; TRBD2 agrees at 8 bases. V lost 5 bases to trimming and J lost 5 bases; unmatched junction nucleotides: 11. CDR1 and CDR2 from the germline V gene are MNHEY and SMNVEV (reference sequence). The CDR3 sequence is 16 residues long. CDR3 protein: CASSGLGIAGHNEQFF. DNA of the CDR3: TGTGCCAGCAGTGGCCTGGGAATAGCGGGACACAATGAGCAGTTCTTC.

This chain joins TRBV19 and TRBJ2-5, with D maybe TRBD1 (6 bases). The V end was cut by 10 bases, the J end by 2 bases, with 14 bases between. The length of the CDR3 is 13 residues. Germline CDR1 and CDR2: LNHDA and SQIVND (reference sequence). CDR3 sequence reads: CATKQGLQETQYF. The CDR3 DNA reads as TGTGCCACCAAACAGGGCCTACAAGAGACCCAGTACTTC.

CDR3 region: CASRKEANTEAFF. The CDR3 DNA is TGTGCCAGCAGGAAGGAGGCAAACACTGAAGCTTTCTTT. V gene TRBV7-9 combines with J gene TRBJ1-1; D unresolved. In germline, CDR1 is SEHNR, CDR2 FQNEAQ (reference sequence). This CDR3 region has 13 residues. The V and J ends lost 6 bases and 2 bases respectively, with 10 bases between them. The whole variable domain, remainder taken from reference TRBV7-9 and TRBJ1-1, is DTGVSQNPRHKITKRGQNVTFRCDPISEHNRLYWYRQTLGQGPEFLTYFQNEAQLEKSRLLSDRFSAERPKGSFSTLEIQRTEQGDSAMYLCASRKEANTEAFFGQGTRLTVV.

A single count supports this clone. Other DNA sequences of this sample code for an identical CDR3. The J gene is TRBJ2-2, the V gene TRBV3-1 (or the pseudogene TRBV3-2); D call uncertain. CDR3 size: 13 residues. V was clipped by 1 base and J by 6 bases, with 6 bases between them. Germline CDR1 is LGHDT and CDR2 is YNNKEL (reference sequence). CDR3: CASSQARAGELFF. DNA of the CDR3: TGTGCCAGCAGCCAAGCTCGCGCCGGGGAGCTGTTTTTT.

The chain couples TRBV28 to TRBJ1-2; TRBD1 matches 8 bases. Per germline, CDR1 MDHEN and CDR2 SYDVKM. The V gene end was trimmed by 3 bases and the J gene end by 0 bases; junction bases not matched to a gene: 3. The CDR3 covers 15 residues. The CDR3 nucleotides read TGTGCCAGCAGTTTTCGGGACAGGTCTAACTATGGCTACACCTTC. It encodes CASSFRDRSNYGYTF.

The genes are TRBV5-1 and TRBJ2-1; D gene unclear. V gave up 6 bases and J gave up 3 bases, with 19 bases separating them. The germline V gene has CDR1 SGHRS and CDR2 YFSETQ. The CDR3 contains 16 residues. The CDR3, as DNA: TGCGCCAGCACCTCGATGACCGGGTCTGGCTACAATGAGCAGTTCTTC. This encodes CASTSMTGSGYNEQFF.

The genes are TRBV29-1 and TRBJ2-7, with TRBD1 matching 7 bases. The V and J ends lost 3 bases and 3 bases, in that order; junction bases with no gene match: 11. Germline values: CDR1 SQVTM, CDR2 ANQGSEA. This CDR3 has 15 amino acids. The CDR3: CSVDVPQGMGYEQYF. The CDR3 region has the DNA TGCAGCGTTGACGTCCCACAGGGGATGGGCTACGAGCAGTACTTC.

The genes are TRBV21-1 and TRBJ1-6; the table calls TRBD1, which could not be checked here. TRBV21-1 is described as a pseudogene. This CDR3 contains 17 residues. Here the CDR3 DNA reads TGTGCCAGCAGCCCCCGTTGGGACAGGGGGCGAGATTCACCCCTCCACTTT. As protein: CASSPRWDRGRDSPLHF.

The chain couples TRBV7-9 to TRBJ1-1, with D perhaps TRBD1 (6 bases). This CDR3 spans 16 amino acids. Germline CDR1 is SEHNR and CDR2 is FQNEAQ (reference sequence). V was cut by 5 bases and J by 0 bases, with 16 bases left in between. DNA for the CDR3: TGTGCCAGCAGCCCAACACAGGGCTTCATGAACACTGAAGCTTTCTTT. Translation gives CASSPTQGFMNTEAFF.

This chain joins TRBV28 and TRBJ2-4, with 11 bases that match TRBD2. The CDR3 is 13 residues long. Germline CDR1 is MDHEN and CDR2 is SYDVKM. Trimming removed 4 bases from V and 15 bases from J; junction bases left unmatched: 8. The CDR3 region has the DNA TGTGCCAGCAGTTCCATCACTAGCGGGAGTCGGTACTTC. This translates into CASSSITSGSRYF.

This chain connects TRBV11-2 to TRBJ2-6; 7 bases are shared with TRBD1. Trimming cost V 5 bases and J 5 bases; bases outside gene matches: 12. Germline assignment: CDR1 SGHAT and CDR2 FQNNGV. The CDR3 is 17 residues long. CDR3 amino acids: CASSPSLDRVWANVLTF. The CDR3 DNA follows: TGTGCCAGCAGCCCAAGCCTCGACAGGGTCTGGGCCAACGTCCTGACTTTC.

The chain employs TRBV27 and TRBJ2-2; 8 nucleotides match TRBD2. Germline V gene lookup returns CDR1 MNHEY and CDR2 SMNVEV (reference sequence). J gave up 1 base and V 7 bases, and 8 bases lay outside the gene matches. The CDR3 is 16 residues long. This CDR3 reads CASTTSGGLNTGELFF. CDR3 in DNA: TGTGCCAGCACCACTAGCGGAGGTCTGAACACCGGGGAGCTGTTTTTT.

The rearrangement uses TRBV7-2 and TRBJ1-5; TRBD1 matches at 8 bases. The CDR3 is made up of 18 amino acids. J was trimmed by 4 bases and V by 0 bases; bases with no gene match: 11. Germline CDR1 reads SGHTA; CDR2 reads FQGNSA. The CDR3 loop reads CASSLAAAGGSGNQPQHF. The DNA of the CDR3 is TGTGCCAGCAGCTTAGCTGCGGCAGGGGGCTCGGGAAATCAGCCCCAGCATTTT.